This TCR beta chain was captured in a study of Graves' ophthalmopathy and Graves' hyperthyroidism. At the level of the study: A follow-up of 18 months without ophthalmopathy meant that hyperthyroidism was stable. Findings and limits, study-wide: From stable hyperthyroidism, ophthalmopathy was separated by a 13-signature model with 85% to 90% sensitivity and less than 83% specificity.

V was trimmed by 1 base and J by 8 bases, leaving 20 bases between them. The CDR3 is 16 amino acids. The germline CDR1 and CDR2 sequences are SGHDN and FVKESK. Scientists amplified the TCR beta CDR3 regions from RNA transcripts. An opening RT-PCR round employed HTBI primers and preceded a second-round multiplex PCR. One entry per CDR3 protein, called by TCRdb with MiXCR from the multiplex PCR reads. The sample contains around 1.1 million distinct CDR3 sequences, roughly 35% of which appear only once. With respect to this clonotype: Its antigen is not known.

If patients had other autoimmune diseases, uncontrolled infections, pregnancy or lactation, they were excluded. Clinicians made diagnoses from clinical symptoms, serum thyroxine, TRAb, thyroid ultrasound and orbital computed tomography. The chain combines TRBV14 with TRBJ1-1, with D tentatively TRBD1 (5 bases). Input material: peripheral blood or thyroid tissue (not recorded which). The sequence was obtained from an adult man with Graves' hyperthyroidism. The CDR3 DNA sequence: TGTGCCAGCAGCCAAGGATACGTTGTGAACAGGCGGGAAGCTTTCTTT. Translating gives CASSQGYVVNRREAFF.